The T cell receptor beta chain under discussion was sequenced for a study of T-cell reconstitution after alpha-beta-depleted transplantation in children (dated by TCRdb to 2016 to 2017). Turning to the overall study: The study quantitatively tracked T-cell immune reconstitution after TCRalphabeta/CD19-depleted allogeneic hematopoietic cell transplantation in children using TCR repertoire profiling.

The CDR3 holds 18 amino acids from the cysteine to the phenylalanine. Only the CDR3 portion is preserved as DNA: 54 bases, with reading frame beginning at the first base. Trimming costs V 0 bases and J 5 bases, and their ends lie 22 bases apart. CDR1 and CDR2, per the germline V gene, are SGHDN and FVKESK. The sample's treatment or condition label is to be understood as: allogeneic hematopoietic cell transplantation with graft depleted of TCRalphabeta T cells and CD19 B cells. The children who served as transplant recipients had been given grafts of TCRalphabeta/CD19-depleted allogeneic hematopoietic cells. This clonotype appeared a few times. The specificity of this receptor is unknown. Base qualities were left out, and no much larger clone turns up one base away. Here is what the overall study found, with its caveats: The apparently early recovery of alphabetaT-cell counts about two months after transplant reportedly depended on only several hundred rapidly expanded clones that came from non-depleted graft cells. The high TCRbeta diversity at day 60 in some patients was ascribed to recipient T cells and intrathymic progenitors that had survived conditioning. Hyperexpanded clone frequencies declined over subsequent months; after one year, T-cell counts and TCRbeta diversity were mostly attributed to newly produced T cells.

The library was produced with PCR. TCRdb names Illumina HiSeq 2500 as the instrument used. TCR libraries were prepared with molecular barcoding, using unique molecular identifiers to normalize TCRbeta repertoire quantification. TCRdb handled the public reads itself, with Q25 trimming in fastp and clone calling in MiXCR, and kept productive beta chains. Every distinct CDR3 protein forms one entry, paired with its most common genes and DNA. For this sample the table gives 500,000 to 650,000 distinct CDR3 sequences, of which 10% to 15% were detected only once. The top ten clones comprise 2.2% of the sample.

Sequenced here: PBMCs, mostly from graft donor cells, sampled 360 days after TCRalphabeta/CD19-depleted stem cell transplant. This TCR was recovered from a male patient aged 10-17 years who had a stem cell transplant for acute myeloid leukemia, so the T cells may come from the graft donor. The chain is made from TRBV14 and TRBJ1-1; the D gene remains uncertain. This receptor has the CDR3 CASSQEEDVLLYTTEAFF. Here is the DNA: TGTGCCAGCAGCCAAGAAGAAGATGTTCTATTGTACACGACTGAAGCTTTCTTT.